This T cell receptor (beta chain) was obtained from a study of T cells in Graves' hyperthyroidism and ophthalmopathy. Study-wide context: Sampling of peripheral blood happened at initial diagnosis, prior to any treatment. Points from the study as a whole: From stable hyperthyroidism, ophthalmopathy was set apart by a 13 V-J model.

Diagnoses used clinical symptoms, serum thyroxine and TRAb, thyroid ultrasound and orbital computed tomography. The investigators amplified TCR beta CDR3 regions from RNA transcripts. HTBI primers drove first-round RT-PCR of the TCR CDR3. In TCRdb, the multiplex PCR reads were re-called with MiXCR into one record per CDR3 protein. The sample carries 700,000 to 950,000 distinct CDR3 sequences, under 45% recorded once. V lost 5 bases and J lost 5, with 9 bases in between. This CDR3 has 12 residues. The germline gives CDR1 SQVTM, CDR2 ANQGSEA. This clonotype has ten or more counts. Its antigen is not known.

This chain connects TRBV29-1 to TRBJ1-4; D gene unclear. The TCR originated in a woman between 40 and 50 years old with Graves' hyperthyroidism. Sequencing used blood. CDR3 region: CSVRGRNEKLFF. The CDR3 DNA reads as TGCAGCGTTCGTGGCAGGAATGAAAAACTGTTTTTT.